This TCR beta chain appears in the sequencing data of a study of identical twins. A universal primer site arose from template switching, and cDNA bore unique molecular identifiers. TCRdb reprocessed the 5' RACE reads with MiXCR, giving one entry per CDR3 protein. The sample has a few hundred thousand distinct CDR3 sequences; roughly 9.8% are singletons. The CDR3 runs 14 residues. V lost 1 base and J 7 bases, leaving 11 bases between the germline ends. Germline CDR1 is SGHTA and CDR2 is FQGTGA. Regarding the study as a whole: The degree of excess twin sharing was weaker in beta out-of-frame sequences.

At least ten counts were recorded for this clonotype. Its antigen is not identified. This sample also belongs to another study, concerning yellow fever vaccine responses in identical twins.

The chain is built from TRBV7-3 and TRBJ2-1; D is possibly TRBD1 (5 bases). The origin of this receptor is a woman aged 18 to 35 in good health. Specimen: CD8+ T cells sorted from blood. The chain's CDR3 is CASSLMAGNNEQFF. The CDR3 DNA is TGTGCCAGCAGCTTAATGGCAGGGAATAATGAGCAGTTCTTC. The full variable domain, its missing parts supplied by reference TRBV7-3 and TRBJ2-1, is GAGVSQTPSNKVTEKGKYVELRCDPISGHTALYWYRQSLGQGPEFLIYFQGTGAADDSGLPNDRFFAVRPEGSVSTLKIQRTERGDSAVYLCASSLMAGNNEQFFGPGTRLTVL.